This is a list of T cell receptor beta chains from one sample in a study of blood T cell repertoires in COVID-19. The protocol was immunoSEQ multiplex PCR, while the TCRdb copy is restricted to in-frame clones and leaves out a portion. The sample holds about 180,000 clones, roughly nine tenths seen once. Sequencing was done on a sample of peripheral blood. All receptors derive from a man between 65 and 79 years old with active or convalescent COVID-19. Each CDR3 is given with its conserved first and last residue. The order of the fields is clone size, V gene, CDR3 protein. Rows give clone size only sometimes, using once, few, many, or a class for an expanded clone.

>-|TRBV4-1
CASSRTGHQDTEAFF
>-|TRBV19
CASTPSVRGTEAFF
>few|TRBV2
CASRGQGTTNEKLFF
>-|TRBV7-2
CASSFSGGSKTFF
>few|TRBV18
CASSPPQRGDNEQFF
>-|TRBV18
CASSPGGPTYEQYF
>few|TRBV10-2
CASSGTVYNEQFF
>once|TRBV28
CASSHRGRTNEKLFF
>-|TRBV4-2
CASSQEGGQGRGYTF
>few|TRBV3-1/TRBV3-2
CASSHQGNSYEQYF
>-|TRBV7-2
CASSFSSTGVYEQYF
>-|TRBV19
CASSPTGVSRGEQYF
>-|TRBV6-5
CASSLGAVSTDTQYF
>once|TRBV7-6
CASSLFPSNQPQHF
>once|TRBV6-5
CASRDRKVEQYF
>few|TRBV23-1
CASSQRGAGLVYFTQYF
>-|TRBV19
CASSTNGRRSNQPQHF
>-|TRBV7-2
CASSLSGGPLGETQYF
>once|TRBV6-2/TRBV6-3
CASSYSGTGRGFAYEQYF
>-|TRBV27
CASSPGLAGPNEQFF
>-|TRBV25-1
CASSETNGYEQYF
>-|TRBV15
CATSREGGVNQPQHF
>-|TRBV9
CASSVDGGTEAEQYF
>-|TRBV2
CASSSPGLAGSGANVLTF
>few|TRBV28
CATEEAGTGRYNEQFF
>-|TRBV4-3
CASSRFGDAYNEQFF